This note documents a single T cell receptor beta chain sequence. This clonotype was counted at least ten times. There is no known antigen for this receptor. Base qualities are missing; no much larger clone stands one base away. TCR cDNA was made using 5'RACE template switching, a step that added a universal primer site and unique molecular identifiers. Priming for cDNA synthesis came from both the TCR alpha and TCR beta constant segments. Libraries were amplified in two PCR steps, with sample barcodes and sequencing adapters added in the second step. Sequencing of libraries was done on Illumina HiSeq 2500 (2x100 bp) or NovaSeq (2x150 bp). The study's processing was this. MIGEC handled demultiplexing of reads and collapsing into UMI consensus sequences, while MiXCR performed V(D)J alignment. Vaccine-responding clonotypes were defined with edgeR using replicate PBMC samples, requiring FDR below 0.01 and a log2 fold change above 5 up to day 15. Each bulk clonotype was labeled CD4 or CD8 based on which sequenced repertoire, CD4 or CD8, contained the clonotype at higher abundance. The public reads were run again by TCRdb, first through fastp at Q25 and then through MiXCR, and only productive beta chains were kept. Rows are combined by CDR3 protein, so each entry shows the most common genes and DNA. TCRdb assigned the V and J calls; the authors' analysis was not used. This sample lists about 240,000 distinct CDR3 sequences; 6.9% were detected once. Over 0.65% of the sample is taken by the ten largest.

The data derive from a study of T cells after yellow fever vaccination (dated by TCRdb to the late 2010s). Broadly, across the study: Libraries from fractions with low cell numbers were prepared with the SMART-Seq v4 Ultra Low Input RNA kit. Two healthy male donors, one aged 18 to 29 and one aged 30 to 39 years, were included in the cohort. To track T-cell clones before and after primary and booster YFV17D yellow fever vaccination, bulk TCR alpha and beta repertoires were sequenced longitudinally. Blood was collected at multiple timepoints before and after primary and secondary immunization, and bulk PBMC replicates and cell subsets were isolated. Summary of the overall study and its limitations: Only two donors were included in the study, so the extent to which the findings can be generalized is limited. After the booster, most of the clones that had expanded following primary vaccination were detected again (almost 98% of CD4 and around nine tenths of CD8), which suggests that memory was broadly maintained. The secondary T-cell response was found to be weaker but faster than the primary response, with a peak reached on day 5 rather than on day 15. FACS-sorted repertoires could contain abundant contaminating clonotypes from the bulk population, so computational filtering was required. A small fraction of clonotypes appeared in both the CD4 and CD8 compartments, likely as a result of convergent recombination.

What the treatment or condition label conveys for this sample: live attenuated yellow fever vaccine strain. PBMCs were isolated from peripheral blood using a standard Ficoll-Paque protocol. CD4 and CD8 T-cell fractions were isolated with Dynabeads CD4 and CD8 positive selection kits. TriZol was used to extract RNA from bulk PBMCs, CD4 and CD8 fractions, and dextramer-positive and dextramer-negative fractions. Per the germline V gene, SGHTA is the CDR1 and FQGNSA is the CDR2. The CDR3 holds 16 amino acids from the cysteine to the phenylalanine. Just the 48-base CDR3 DNA is kept, in frame starting at base 1. The junction shows trimming of 5 bases on V and 8 bases on J, and the gene matches do not reach 11 bases of it.

The sequence links TRBV7-2 to TRBJ2-1; 11 middle bases align to TRBD2. The receptor was derived from a man aged 25 to 40 who received the YFV17D yellow fever vaccine. The input for sequencing was CD4+ T cells sorted from PBMCs, taken 15 days after the yellow fever booster vaccination. The CDR3 region: CASSILSGRALDEQFF. Here is the DNA: TGTGCCAGCAGCATCCTTAGCGGGAGGGCATTGGATGAGCAGTTCTTC. Reference TRBV7-2 and TRBJ2-1 proteins supply the regions before and after the CDR3; the full variable domain is: GAGVSQSPSNKVTEKGKDVELRCDPISGHTALYWYRQSLGQGLEFLIYFQGNSAPDKSGLPSDRFSAERTGGSVSTLTIQRTQQEDSAVYLCASSILSGRALDEQFFGPGTRLTVL.